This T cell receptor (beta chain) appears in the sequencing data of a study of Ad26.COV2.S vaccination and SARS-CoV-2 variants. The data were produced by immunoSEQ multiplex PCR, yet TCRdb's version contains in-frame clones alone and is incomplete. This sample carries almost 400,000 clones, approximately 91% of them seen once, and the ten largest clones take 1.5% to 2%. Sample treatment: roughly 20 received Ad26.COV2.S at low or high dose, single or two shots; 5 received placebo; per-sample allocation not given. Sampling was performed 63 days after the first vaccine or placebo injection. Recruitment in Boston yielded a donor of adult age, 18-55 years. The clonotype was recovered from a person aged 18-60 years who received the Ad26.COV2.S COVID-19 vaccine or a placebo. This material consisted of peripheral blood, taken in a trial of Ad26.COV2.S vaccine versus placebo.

CDR3 DNA: TGTGCCAGCAGCCAAATGCGGGAGCAGTTCTTC. It specifies CASSQMREQFF. The chain employs TRBV5-6 and TRBJ2-1; D remains unclear. From germline, CDR1 is SGHDT and CDR2 YYEEEE. The CDR3 runs 11 residues. Trimming removed 4 bases at V and 10 bases at J, with 9 bases between.